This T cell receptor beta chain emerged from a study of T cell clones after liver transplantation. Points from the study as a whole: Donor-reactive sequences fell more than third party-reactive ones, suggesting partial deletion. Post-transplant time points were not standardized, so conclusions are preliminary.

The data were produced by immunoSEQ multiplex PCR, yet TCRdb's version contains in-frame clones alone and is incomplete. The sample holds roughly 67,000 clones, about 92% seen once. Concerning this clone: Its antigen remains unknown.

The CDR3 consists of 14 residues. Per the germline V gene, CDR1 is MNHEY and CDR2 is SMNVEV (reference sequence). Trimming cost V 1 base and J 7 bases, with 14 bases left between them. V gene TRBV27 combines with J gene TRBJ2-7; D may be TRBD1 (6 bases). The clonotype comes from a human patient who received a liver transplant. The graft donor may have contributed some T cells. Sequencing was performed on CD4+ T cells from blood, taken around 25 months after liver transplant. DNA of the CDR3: TGTGCCAGCAGTTTATTCGGGACACCTGTGGAGCAGTACTTC. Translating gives CASSLFGTPVEQYF.